This T cell receptor (beta chain) was retrieved from a study of Ad26.COV2.S vaccination and SARS-CoV-2 variants. Study summary: Doses of Ad26.COV2.S were injected into muscle once or twice, 56 days apart.

The data were produced by immunoSEQ multiplex PCR, yet TCRdb's version contains in-frame clones alone and is incomplete. The sample holds 360,000 or so clones, 89% seen once. Germline loops: CDR1 SGHRS, CDR2 YFSETQ. The CDR3 is 12 amino acids. V was cut by 5 bases and J by 6 bases, with 9 bases left in between. As to treatment: about 20 received Ad26.COV2.S at low or high dose, single or two shots; 5 received placebo; per-sample allocation not given. The study sampled participants on day 63 after the first vaccine or placebo injection. Cohort 1b enrolled adults aged 18-55 years in Boston. The sequenced sample was peripheral blood, obtained in a trial of Ad26.COV2.S vaccine versus placebo. The clonotype originates from a person between 18 and 59 years old who received the Ad26.COV2.S COVID-19 vaccine or a placebo. The chain carries TRBV5-1 and TRBJ2-1, with D possibly matching TRBD2 (5 bases). The DNA for the CDR3 is TGCGCCAGCAGGGCCAGCGGCAATGAGCAGTTCTTC. Its protein is CASRASGNEQFF.